Listed below are T cell receptor beta chains from one sample, sequenced in a study of cytomegalovirus exposure and HLA in healthy donors. TCRdb's copy holds only in-frame clones and misses some; the assay was immunoSEQ multiplex PCR. The sample consists of 55,000 to 65,000 clones, 80% of them appearing once. Sequencing input: PBMCs. All receptors derive from a woman between 35 and 50 years old in good health and CMV-seronegative. CDR3s include the opening cysteine and the closing phenylalanine or tryptophan. The D gene is left open where the match is weak. Clone size is given for some rows only: seen once, a few or many times, or a class if the clone is expanded.

cdr3_aa	cdr3_nt	v_call	d_call	j_call	clone_size
CASGDTQISPQHF	TGTGCCAGCGGGGACACCCAGATTTCTCCCCAGCATTTT	TRBV2	NA	TRBJ1-5	NA
CASSLRTSVTEQYF	TGCGCCAGCAGCTTGAGGACTAGCGTGACCGAGCAGTACTTC	TRBV5-1	TRBD2	TRBJ2-7	NA
CASSSFGANVLTF	TGTGCCAGCAGTTCATTTGGGGCCAACGTCCTGACTTTC	TRBV2	NA	TRBJ2-6	NA
CASSLAQNHEQFF	TGTGCCAGCAGCTTGGCACAGAACCATGAGCAGTTCTTC	TRBV5-6	NA	TRBJ2-1	NA
CASTKGGGLGNTIYF	TGTGCCAGCACTAAAGGGGGGGGGCTGGGAAACACCATATATTTT	TRBV9	NA	TRBJ1-3	NA
CASSSRGGGQETQYF	TGTGCCAGCAGCTCAAGAGGGGGGGGGCAAGAGACCCAGTACTTC	TRBV11-1	NA	TRBJ2-5	NA
CSSSAPTGGEVGGYTF	TGTTCCAGCAGCGCCCCGACAGGGGGCGAAGTGGGCGGCTACACCTTC	TRBV7-9	TRBD1	TRBJ1-2	NA
CASSFGLAGGRDTQYF	TGTGCCAGCAGCTTTGGACTAGCGGGAGGGCGGGATACGCAGTATTTT	TRBV11-2	TRBD2	TRBJ2-3	NA
CSSSSDLSGQGASYEQYF	TGTTCCAGCAGCTCAGACTTGTCCGGACAGGGGGCCAGCTACGAGCAGTACTTC	TRBV7-9	TRBD1	TRBJ2-7	NA
CASSSRGRRVITEAFF	TGTGCCAGCAGCTCCAGGGGGCGCCGGGTCATCACTGAAGCTTTCTTT	TRBV7-9	TRBD1	TRBJ1-1	few
CASSIGGGRGSDTQYF	TGTGCCAGTAGTATTGGTGGCGGGAGAGGGTCAGATACGCAGTATTTT	TRBV19	TRBD2	TRBJ2-3	NA
CASSQDRAGNTIYF	TGTGCCAGCAGCCAGGACAGGGCTGGAAACACCATATATTTT	TRBV11-1	TRBD1	TRBJ1-3	NA
CASSQEGLAGANEQFF	TGTGCCAGCAGCCAAGAAGGACTAGCGGGAGCAAATGAGCAGTTCTTC	TRBV4-2	TRBD2	TRBJ2-1	NA
CASSLRQRKFTGNTIYF	TGTGCCAGCAGTTTGCGACAGAGAAAGTTTACCGGAAACACCATATATTTT	TRBV28	NA	TRBJ1-3	NA
CASSQVKDNGNTIYF	TGTGCCAGCAGCCAAGTTAAGGACAACGGAAACACCATATATTTT	TRBV4-2	NA	TRBJ1-3	once
CAIRSVNTEAFF	TGTGCCATCAGGTCCGTGAACACTGAAGCTTTCTTT	TRBV10-3	NA	TRBJ1-1	few
CASSEGQTYEQYF	TGTGCCAGCAGCGAAGGGCAGACCTACGAGCAGTACTTC	TRBV25-1	NA	TRBJ2-7	NA
CASSITSGRALTQFF	TGTGCCAGCAGTATAACTAGCGGGAGGGCCTTGACGCAGTTCTTC	TRBV27	TRBD2	TRBJ2-1	NA
CASSYLRDRDESGYTF	TGTGCCAGCAGTTACCTCCGGGACAGGGACGAGAGTGGCTACACCTTC	TRBV6-7	TRBD1	TRBJ1-2	few
CASSQDLAAGEAFF	TGCGCCAGCAGCCAAGATTTGGCAGCAGGTGAAGCTTTCTTT	TRBV4-1	NA	TRBJ1-1	NA
CASISTDTQYF	TGTGCCAGTATATCCACAGATACGCAGTATTTT	TRBV19	NA	TRBJ2-3	NA
CASRTLGGSYNEQFF	TGTGCCAGCAGAACCCTCGGGGGCTCCTACAATGAGCAGTTCTTC	TRBV27	NA	TRBJ2-1	NA
CASRLAGDNEQFF	TGCGCCAGCAGACTAGCGGGAGACAATGAGCAGTTCTTC	TRBV10-2	TRBD2	TRBJ2-1	NA
CASSLIAGAPNTEAFF	TGTGCCAGCAGTTTGATTGCAGGGGCGCCAAACACTGAAGCTTTCTTT	TRBV2	NA	TRBJ1-1	NA
CASSVGQGIMNTEAFF	TGTGCCAGCAGCGTAGGACAGGGCATCATGAACACTGAAGCTTTCTTT	TRBV9	TRBD1	TRBJ1-1	NA
CASSVAGGLNEKLFF	TGTGCCAGCAGCGTAGCCGGGGGGCTTAATGAAAAACTGTTTTTT	TRBV9	NA	TRBJ1-4	NA
CASSESGHTDTQYF	TGTGCCAGCAGTGAGTCGGGACACACAGATACGCAGTATTTT	TRBV2	NA	TRBJ2-3	NA
CASSAYIGTTNEQFF	TGTGCCAGCAGCGCCTATATCGGGACTACCAATGAGCAGTTCTTC	TRBV9	TRBD2	TRBJ2-1	NA
CASSGGGTSGDYNEQFF	TGTGCCAGCAGTGGCGGTGGCACTAGCGGGGATTACAATGAGCAGTTCTTC	TRBV6-4	TRBD2	TRBJ2-1	NA
CASSPTGLAGAFNTGELFF	TGCGCCAGCAGCCCGACGGGACTAGCGGGAGCGTTTAACACCGGGGAGCTGTTTTTT	TRBV5-1	TRBD2	TRBJ2-2	NA
CASNTRGTGWAFHQPQHF	TGTGCCAGCAATACACGTGGGACAGGTTGGGCCTTTCATCAGCCCCAGCATTTT	TRBV28	TRBD1	TRBJ1-5	NA
CASSEWHNEKLFF	TGCGCCAGCAGTGAGTGGCATAATGAAAAACTGTTTTTT	TRBV10-2	NA	TRBJ1-4	NA
CASSSPWGGSTDTGELFF	TGTGCCAGTAGCTCTCCTTGGGGCGGGAGCACGGACACCGGGGAGCTGTTTTTT	TRBV19	TRBD2	TRBJ2-2	NA
CASRGTGQDTQYF	TGTGCCAGCAGGGGGACAGGGCAAGATACGCAGTATTTT	TRBV27	TRBD1	TRBJ2-3	NA
CASSHSSGNTDTQYF	TGTGCCAGCAGCCACAGTAGCGGGAACACAGATACGCAGTATTTT	TRBV6-5	TRBD2	TRBJ2-3	NA
CASRSQGATGELFF	TGTGCCAGCAGGTCACAGGGGGCCACCGGGGAGCTGTTTTTT	TRBV14	TRBD1	TRBJ2-2	few